One and the same sample provided the 7 T cell receptor beta chains below, sequenced in a study of blood T cell repertoires in COVID-19. Generated by immunoSEQ multiplex PCR, the TCRdb table keeps only in-frame clones and is missing some. The table lists 410,000 or so clones, 75% to 90% of them singletons, with 1.4% in the top ten. The sequencing input was peripheral blood. Receptors originate from a woman between 25 and 40 years old with active or convalescent COVID-19.

The J gene is TRBJ2-3, the V gene TRBV15; D remains unclear. Germline CDR1 LNHNV, CDR2 YYDKDF (reference sequence). The V and J ends lost 0 bases and 7 bases respectively, with 5 bases between them. This CDR3 is 12 amino acids long. CDR3 nucleotides: TGTGCCACCAGCAGAGAGTCCTATACGCAGTATTTT. It translates to CATSRESYTQYF.

The chain links TRBV19 to TRBJ1-2; unclear D gene. The CDR3 totals 13 residues. The germline V gene has CDR1 LNHDA and CDR2 SQIVND (reference sequence). The ends were cut back, 1 base at V and 4 bases at J, with 7 bases in the middle. This CDR3 is CASSIVGGYGYTF. CDR3 in DNA: TGTGCCAGTAGTATAGTGGGAGGCTATGGCTACACCTTC.

V usage is TRBV6-1 and J usage is TRBJ1-1; D not resolved. Germline V CDR1 and CDR2: MNHNS, SASEGT. Trimming took 0 bases from V and 3 from J, leaving 8 bases between them. This CDR3 has 14 amino acids. This CDR3 is CASSEAPTDTEAFF. The CDR3, as DNA: TGTGCCAGCAGTGAAGCCCCTACAGACACTGAAGCTTTCTTT.

A word on this clone: Other DNA sequences from this sample encode an identical CDR3 as well. The V call is TRBV7-6, the J call TRBJ2-7, with 7 bases matching TRBD1. Germline CDR1 and CDR2: SGHVS and FNYEAQ. Trimming cost V 5 bases and J 1 base; bases outside gene matches: 5. The CDR3 is made up of 14 amino acids. CDR3 loop: CASSPRQGSYEQYF. The DNA for the CDR3 is TGTGCCAGCAGCCCAAGACAGGGATCCTACGAGCAGTACTTC. The whole variable domain, filled in from reference TRBV7-6 and TRBJ2-7, reads GAGVSQSPRYKVTKRGQDVALRCDPISGHVSLYWYRQALGQGPEFLTYFNYEAQQDKSGLPNDRFSAERPEGSISTLTIQRTEQRDSAMYRCASSPRQGSYEQYFGPGTRLTVT.

This chain joins TRBV5-1 and TRBJ2-1, with a possible D match to TRBD1 (5 bases). Germline V gene lookup returns CDR1 SGHRS and CDR2 YFSETQ. The CDR3 consists of 15 residues. The germline V and J ends were trimmed by 2 bases and 4 bases, with 13 bases remaining between them. In DNA form, the CDR3 reads TGCGCCAGCAGCTTTATGCAGGGTCAGTACAATGAGCAGTTCTTC. Translating it yields CASSFMQGQYNEQFF. Drawing the rest from reference TRBV5-1 and TRBJ2-1, the complete variable domain is KAGVTQTPRYLIKTRGQQVTLSCSPISGHRSVSWYQQTPGQGLQFLFEYFSETQRNKGNFPGRFSGRQFSNSRSEMNVSTLELGDSALYLCASSFMQGQYNEQFFGPGTRLTVL.

The chain joins TRBV4-1 to TRBJ2-2, with 7 bases fitting TRBD2. The germline gives CDR1 MGHRA, CDR2 YSYEKL. This CDR3 spans 14 amino acids. The junction had 5 bases not matched to a gene; V was cut back by 3 bases and J by 7 bases. The CDR3 DNA sequence: TGCGCCAGCAGCCAGCCGGGGGGTAGCGGGGAGCTGTTTTTT. The encoded protein is CASSQPGGSGELFF.

This rearrangement joins TRBV29-1 to TRBJ1-1; 8 nucleotides line up with TRBD1. Germline values: CDR1 SQVTM, CDR2 ANQGSEA. The CDR3 extends over 12 amino acids. V shed 4 bases and J 4 bases; nucleotides not matched to a gene: 2. CDR3 DNA: TGCAGCGTTGGACAGGGGAGCACTGAAGCTTTCTTT. Its translation: CSVGQGSTEAFF.